The 22 T cell receptor beta chains given below trace back to one sample, sequenced in a study of CD8+ T cells in alopecia areata. Specified treatment: oral pan-JAK inhibitor, 5-10 mg twice daily. RNA was extracted and reverse transcribed into cDNA as the sequencing template. Sequencing used immunoSEQ multiplex PCR; TCRdb keeps in-frame clones, though not all of them. The data show roughly 280,000 clones, 50% to 75% seen once. Specimen: CD4+ T cells sorted from blood, collected at week 52, from a patient treated with tofacitinib. These receptors were obtained from a human donor with alopecia areata.

The gene calls are TRBV5-1 and TRBJ2-7; TRBD1 is a possible D gene (6 bases). The V gene's germline CDR1 is SGHRS and CDR2 YFSETQ. Between the trimmed V and J ends, which lost 0 bases and 6 bases, there was a span of 10 bases. The CDR3 sequence is 13 residues long. The CDR3 is CASSLVPGVEQYF. The DNA of the CDR3 is TGCGCCAGCAGCTTGGTTCCAGGGGTCGAGCAGTACTTC.

The rearrangement joins TRBV29-1 to TRBJ2-1; no clear D. V shed 2 bases and J shed 7 bases, with 9 bases lying between them. The CDR3 extends over 12 amino acids. The germline gives CDR1 SQVTM, CDR2 ANQGSEA. The CDR3 reads CSVERSLNEQFF. DNA of the CDR3: TGCAGCGTTGAAAGGTCCTTGAATGAGCAGTTCTTC.

This clone was seen many times. The rearrangement joins TRBV4-3 to TRBJ2-3, with TRBD2 matching over 10 bases. Trimming at V came to 4 bases and at J to 2 bases, leaving 6 bases not matched to a gene. There are 16 residues in the CDR3. Germline CDR1 LGHNA, CDR2 YSLEER. The CDR3 coding sequence is TGCGCCAGCAGCCGGGCTAGCGGGGGATACACAGATACGCAGTATTTT. Translation: CASSRASGGYTDTQYF.

The gene calls are TRBV9 and TRBJ2-3; D remains ambiguous. The CDR3 contains 13 residues. The germline V gene has CDR1 SGDLS and CDR2 YYNGEE. Trimming stripped 6 bases from V and 2 bases from J, with 10 bases between. CDR3 amino acids: CASTKTYTDTQYF. The DNA for the CDR3 is TGTGCCAGCACAAAAACGTACACAGATACGCAGTATTTT.

This rearrangement joins TRBV7-3 to TRBJ1-1; D gene uncertain. Trimming pared 5 bases from V and 4 bases from J, leaving 11 bases between. There are 13 residues in the CDR3. The V gene's germline CDR1 is SGHTA and CDR2 FQGTGA. CDR3 in DNA: TGTGCCAGCAGCCTAGCCGATACCACTGAAGCTTTCTTT. Translated: CASSLADTTEAFF.

CDR3 DNA: TGTGCCATCAGTGGACAGGGCGCAGAGACCCAGTACTTC. The encoded protein is CAISGQGAETQYF. This chain uses TRBV10-3 with TRBJ2-5, with 7 bases matching TRBD1. Germline V lookup: CDR1 ENHRY, CDR2 SYGVKD. Germline trimming cut 4 bases from V and 4 bases from J; bases unmatched to any gene: 3. This CDR3 is built from 13 residues.

Turning to this clone: Other DNA sequences within the sample encode an identical CDR3. The V call is TRBV29-1, the J call TRBJ1-1, with D hard to call. From germline, CDR1 is SQVTM and CDR2 ANQGSEA. V lost 6 bases to trimming and J lost 4 bases, with 6 bases between them. The CDR3 has 10 amino acids. The CDR3 region has the DNA TGCAGCGTCGGGAGCACTGAAGCTTTCTTT. This gives the protein CSVGSTEAFF.

The chain joins TRBV19 to TRBJ2-7; a possible D gene is TRBD1 (6 bases). Germline values: CDR1 LNHDA, CDR2 SQIVND (reference sequence). The CDR3 extends over 12 amino acids. With 3 bases removed from V and 6 bases from J, the gap between germline ends came to 9 bases. CDR3: CASSIKGGEQYF. In DNA form, the CDR3 reads TGTGCCAGTAGTATCAAAGGGGGCGAGCAGTACTTC. Looking up the rest from reference TRBV19 and TRBJ2-7 gives the full variable domain: DGGITQSPKYLFRKEGQNVTLSCEQNLNHDAMYWYRQDPGQGLRLIYYSQIVNDFQKGDIAEGYSVSREKKESFPLTVTSAQKNPTAFYLCASSIKGGEQYFGPGTRLTVT.

This clone occurred once. The chain has TRBV2 and TRBJ2-3; TRBD2 is a possible D gene (6 bases). The CDR3 totals 13 residues. V dropped 8 bases and J dropped 2 bases, with 11 bases sitting between them. The germline V gene encodes CDR1 SNHLY and CDR2 FYNNEI. DNA for the CDR3: TGTGCCAGCTACCGGGAGATCACAGATACGCAGTATTTT. This sequence encodes CASYREITDTQYF.

Concerning this clone: At one end, the junction sequence differs from germline, possibly due to a read error. CDR3 DNA sequence: TGCAGCGTCGAAGGGACCGCCACAGATACGCAGTATTTT. It translates to CSVEGTATDTQYF. The chain couples TRBV29-1 to TRBJ2-3, with D perhaps TRBD1 or TRBD2 (5 bases each). This CDR3 is 13 amino acids long. CDR1 is SQVTM and CDR2 is ANQGSEA in the germline V gene.

This clone was observed a single time. This chain connects TRBV30 to TRBJ1-6; no firm D call. Germline CDR1 and CDR2: GTSNPN and SVGIG (reference sequence). The CDR3 extends over 14 amino acids. Trimming took off 0 bases at V and 7 bases at J, with 10 bases between the two ends. The CDR3 coding sequence is TGTGCCTGGAGTGTAGAGGGTGACAATTCACCCCTCCACTTT. Encoded protein: CAWSVEGDNSPLHF.

The chain uses TRBV15 and TRBJ2-2; 7 bases fit TRBD1. Trimming at V came to 3 bases and at J to 1 base, leaving 2 bases not matched to a gene. Germline-derived CDR1 and CDR2 are LNHNV and YYDKDF (reference sequence). The CDR3 contains 15 residues. CDR3 bases: TGTGCCACCAGCAGGGACAGGCAGAACACCGGGGAGCTGTTTTTT. It yields the protein CATSRDRQNTGELFF. Variable domain in full (rest from reference TRBV15 and TRBJ2-2): DAMVIQNPRYQVTQFGKPVTLSCSQTLNHNVMYWYQQKSSQAPKLLFHYYDKDFNNEADTPDNFQSRRPNTSFCFLDIRSPGLGDTAMYLCATSRDRQNTGELFFGEGSRLTVL.

The gene calls are TRBV7-9 and TRBJ1-1; D ambiguous. CDR1 and CDR2 (germline): SEHNR, FQNEAQ (reference sequence). With 5 bases removed from V and 5 bases from J, the gap between germline ends came to 12 bases. The CDR3 is 13 amino acids. The CDR3 DNA reads TGTGCCAGCAGCCTTTCGGGTGGTACTGAAGCTTTCTTT. Translating it yields CASSLSGGTEAFF.

The rearrangement joins TRBV6-5 to TRBJ1-6; D is unclear. Between the trimmed V and J ends, which lost 5 bases and 9 bases, there was a span of 8 bases. CDR1 MNHEY and CDR2 SVGAGI come from the germline V gene. The length of the CDR3 is 12 residues. Here the CDR3 reads CASSPGGSPLHF. In DNA, the CDR3 is TGTGCCAGCAGTCCTGGTGGTTCACCCCTCCACTTT.

Comment on this clone: This could be a read error, since a much larger clone is one nucleotide away. The gene calls are TRBV14 and TRBJ2-5; 7 bases are shared with TRBD1. From germline, CDR1 is SGHDN and CDR2 FVKESK. V gave up 4 bases and J gave up 1 base; unmatched junction bases: 0. The CDR3 length is 13 residues. CDR3 bases: TGTGCCAGCAGCCGGGACAGCCAAGAGACCCAGTACTTC. Residues: CASSRDSQETQYF.

This clone was seen more than once but under ten times. V gene TRBV6-5 combines with J gene TRBJ2-7, with no clear D. CDR3 size: 12 residues. CDR1 and CDR2 from the germline V gene are MNHEY and SVGAGI. The V gene lost 8 bases and the J gene lost 0 bases, with 8 bases spanning the gap. In nucleotides, the CDR3 is TGTGCCAGCTTGGGCGACTCCTACGAGCAGTACTTC. Translated: CASLGDSYEQYF.

The V call is TRBV5-1, the J call TRBJ2-7; 9 positions agree with TRBD1. Germline V gives CDR1 SGHRS, CDR2 YFSETQ. V shed 1 base and J 7 bases; nucleotides not matched to a gene: 3. CDR3 size: 13 residues. The CDR3 DNA follows: TGCGCCAGCAGCTTGAACAGGGGGCTTGAGCAGTACTTC. Protein product: CASSLNRGLEQYF.

The table lists this clone with a few counts. Likely a read error: the CDR3 ends without its conserved phenylalanine or tryptophan. The rearrangement joins TRBV10-3 to TRBJ2-6; D is uncertain. Germline V CDR1 and CDR2: ENHRY, SYGVKD. The CDR3 sequence is 13 residues long. Trimming removed 10 bases from V and 0 bases from J, with 7 bases in between. The CDR3 loop reads CATGPSGANVLTV. CDR3 DNA sequence: TGTGCCACCGGTCCCTCTGGGGCCAACGTCCTGACTGTC.

The rearrangement joins TRBV25-1 to TRBJ2-1; no firm D call. V was pared by 8 bases and J by 8 bases, with 10 bases between. The CDR3 contains 11 residues. Germline CDR1 and CDR2: MGHDK and SYGVNS. This CDR3 reads CASCQVYEQFF. CDR3 nucleotides: TGTGCCAGCTGCCAAGTGTATGAGCAGTTCTTC.

The J gene is TRBJ1-3, the V gene TRBV14; unclear D gene. The CDR3 extends over 14 amino acids. In germline, CDR1 is SGHDN, CDR2 FVKESK. V lost 2 bases and J lost 0, with 5 bases in between. DNA for the CDR3: TGTGCCAGCAGCCAACACGGCTCTGGAAACACCATATATTTT. Its translation: CASSQHGSGNTIYF.

The gene calls are TRBV30 and TRBJ2-7; possible D gene TRBD1, 5 bases. The ends were cut back, 0 bases at V and 2 bases at J, with 14 bases in the middle. The CDR3 is made up of 15 amino acids. Germline V lookup: CDR1 GTSNPN, CDR2 SVGIG (reference sequence). DNA of the CDR3: TGTGCCTGGAGTGTTTTAATTGTGGACACCTACGAGCAGTACTTC. Its translation: CAWSVLIVDTYEQYF.

This chain links TRBV9 with TRBJ2-1; possible D gene TRBD2, 6 bases. This CDR3 region has 15 residues. Per germline, CDR1 SGDLS and CDR2 YYNGEE. The V end lost 0 bases, the J end lost 5 bases, and 12 bases lay between the germline ends. The CDR3 is CASSVEGLINNEQFF. In DNA, the CDR3 is TGTGCCAGCAGCGTAGAGGGACTCATAAACAATGAGCAGTTCTTC.